A selection of T cell receptor beta chains follows, all from one sample in a study of T-cell reconstitution after alpha-beta-depleted transplantation in children. TCRdb re-called the PCR reads with MiXCR, one entry per CDR3 protein. The sample lists over 150,000 distinct CDR3 sequences, approximately 6.3% seen once, with about 5.5% in the top ten. The sequencing used PBMCs, collected before TCRalphabeta/CD19-depleted stem cell transplant. Every receptor here comes from a boy between 2 and 10 years old with acute lymphoblastic leukemia, due to receive a stem cell transplant. The CDR3 runs from the conserved cysteine through the conserved F or W. The order of the fields is clone size, J gene, D gene, V gene, CDR3 DNA, CDR3 protein. The D gene is left open where the match is weak. Some rows have no size entry. The others give once, few or many, or a class for an expanded clone.

NA	TRBJ2-7	NA	TRBV20-1	TGCAGTGCCGGGGCGGGGATCAGTTACGAGCAGTACTTC	CSAGAGISYEQYF
NA	TRBJ1-6	TRBD1	TRBV18	TGTGCCAGCTCACCACTCTCGGACAGGGCCGGTTCACCCCTCCACTTT	CASSPLSDRAGSPLHF
NA	TRBJ1-1	TRBD1	TRBV12-3/TRBV12-4	TGTGCCAGCAGTTTCGACAGGGTTCAGGATACTGAAGCTTTCTTT	CASSFDRVQDTEAFF
many	TRBJ2-5	TRBD1	TRBV20-1	TGCAGTGCTCCACCCGGGACAGAAGAGACCCAGTACTTC	CSAPPGTEETQYF
many	TRBJ2-7	NA	TRBV27	TGTGCCAGCAGTTCCCCGCTAAACTACGAGCAGTACTTC	CASSSPLNYEQYF
many	TRBJ2-7	TRBD2	TRBV20-1	TGCAGTGCTGGGGCGGGGGGACCCGACGAAGAGCAGTACTTC	CSAGAGGPDEEQYF
NA	TRBJ2-5	TRBD2	TRBV30	TGTGCCTCTACTCTAGCGGGAGGGCCTGAGACCCAGTACTTC	CASTLAGGPETQYF
many	TRBJ2-1	NA	TRBV4-3	TGCGCCAGCAGCCAAGAGGTGACTCCCTGGAGCTCCTACAATGAGCAGTTCTTC	CASSQEVTPWSSYNEQFF
few	TRBJ2-3	NA	TRBV28	TGTGCCAGCTCGGACCCCGGGAGCGGCGGGAATACGCAGTATTTT	CASSDPGSGGNTQYF
many	TRBJ2-5	TRBD1	TRBV28	TGTGCCAGCGGAGTACAGGGGATAGAAGAGACCCAGTACTTC	CASGVQGIEETQYF
few	TRBJ2-7	TRBD1	TRBV11-2	TGTGCCAGCCGAATGAACAGGGGGAAATCCTACGAGCAGTACTTC	CASRMNRGKSYEQYF
many	TRBJ2-3	NA	TRBV7-9	TGTGCCAGCAGCTTAGAGTCTTCAGATACGCAGTATTTT	CASSLESSDTQYF
NA	TRBJ2-7	NA	TRBV29-1	TGCAGCGTTGAAAGAGGTTCCCACGAGCAGTACTTC	CSVERGSHEQYF
many	TRBJ2-2	TRBD2	TRBV4-3	TGCGCCAGCAGCCACTGGACTAGCGGTGCGAACACCGGGGAGCTGTTTTTT	CASSHWTSGANTGELFF
NA	TRBJ2-5	NA	TRBV14	TGTGCCAGCAGCCAAGTGGCCATGGGCACCCAGTACTTC	CASSQVAMGTQYF
many	TRBJ2-5	TRBD2	TRBV18	TGTGCCAGCTCCGGACTAGTCCTGGAGACCCAGTACTTC	CASSGLVLETQYF
many	TRBJ2-7	NA	TRBV12-3/TRBV12-4	TGTGCCAGCAGCCCGACCTCGTACGAGCAGTACTTC	CASSPTSYEQYF
NA	TRBJ1-4	TRBD1	TRBV20-1	TGCAGTGCTAGAGGGCAGACAGGGACTAATGAAAAACTGTTTTTT	CSARGQTGTNEKLFF
NA	TRBJ1-6	TRBD1	TRBV6-2/TRBV6-3	TGTGCCAGCAGCCTAGATCAGGGGGCTAATTCACCCCTCCACTTT	CASSLDQGANSPLHF
few	TRBJ2-4	TRBD2	TRBV6-4	TGTGCCAGCAGTGGACTAGCGGGAGGGAGCATTCAGTACTTC	CASSGLAGGSIQYF